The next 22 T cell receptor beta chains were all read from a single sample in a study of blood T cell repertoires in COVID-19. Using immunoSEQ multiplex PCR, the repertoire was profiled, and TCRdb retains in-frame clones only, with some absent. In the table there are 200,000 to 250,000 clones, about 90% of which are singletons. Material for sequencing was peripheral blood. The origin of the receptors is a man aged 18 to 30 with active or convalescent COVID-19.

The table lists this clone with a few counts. CDR3 region: CASSLVGATGVSNQPQHF. CDR3 sequence (DNA): TGTGCCAGCAGTCTGGTGGGGGCGACAGGGGTTAGCAATCAGCCCCAGCATTTT. The rearrangement links TRBV28 to TRBJ1-5, with TRBD1 identical over 8 bases. Germline V gives CDR1 MDHEN, CDR2 SYDVKM. The ends lost 5 bases at V and 0 bases at J; junction bases unmatched: 12. The CDR3 spans 18 residues.

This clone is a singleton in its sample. The CDR3 DNA reads TGTGCCAGCAGCGTAGAGGATGTGGGGCCTTACGAGCAGTACTTC. Protein: CASSVEDVGPYEQYF. The rearrangement uses TRBV9 and TRBJ2-7, with D maybe TRBD1 (5 bases). This CDR3 spans 15 amino acids. Between the trimmed V and J ends, which lost 0 bases and 4 bases, there was a span of 14 bases. Germline V gives CDR1 SGDLS, CDR2 YYNGEE. Using reference TRBV9 and TRBJ2-7 for the parts outside the CDR3, the full variable domain is DSGVTQTPKHLITATGQRVTLRCSPRSGDLSVYWYQQSLDQGLQFLIQYYNGEERAKGNILERFSAQQFPDLHSELNLSSLELGDSALYFCASSVEDVGPYEQYFGPGTRLTVT.

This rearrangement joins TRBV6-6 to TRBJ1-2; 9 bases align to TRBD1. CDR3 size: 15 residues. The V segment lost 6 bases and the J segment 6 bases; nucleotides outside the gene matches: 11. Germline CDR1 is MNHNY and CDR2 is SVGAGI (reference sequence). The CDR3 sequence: CASRLNRGRVDGYTF. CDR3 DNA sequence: TGTGCCAGCAGACTAAACAGGGGGCGCGTGGATGGCTACACCTTC.

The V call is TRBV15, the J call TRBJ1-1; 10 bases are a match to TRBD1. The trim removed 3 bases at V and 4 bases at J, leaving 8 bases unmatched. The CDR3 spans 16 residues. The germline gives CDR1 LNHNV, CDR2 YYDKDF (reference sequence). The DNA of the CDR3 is TGTGCCACCAGCAGCCATCCGGGACAGGGGTCCACTGAAGCTTTCTTT. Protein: CATSSHPGQGSTEAFF. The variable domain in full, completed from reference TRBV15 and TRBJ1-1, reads DAMVIQNPRYQVTQFGKPVTLSCSQTLNHNVMYWYQQKSSQAPKLLFHYYDKDFNNEADTPDNFQSRRPNTSFCFLDIRSPGLGDTAMYLCATSSHPGQGSTEAFFGQGTRLTVV.

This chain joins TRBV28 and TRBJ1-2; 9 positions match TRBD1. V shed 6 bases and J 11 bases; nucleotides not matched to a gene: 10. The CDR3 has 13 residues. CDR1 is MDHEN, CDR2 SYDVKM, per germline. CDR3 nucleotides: TGTGCCAGCAGACACGACAGGGGGACGGGGTACACCTTC. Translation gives CASRHDRGTGYTF.

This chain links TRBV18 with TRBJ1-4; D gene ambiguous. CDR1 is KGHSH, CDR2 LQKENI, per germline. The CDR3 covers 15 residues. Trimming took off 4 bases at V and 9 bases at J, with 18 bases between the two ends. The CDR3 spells CASSLPTSYPQKLFF. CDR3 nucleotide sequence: TGTGCCAGCTCACTCCCGACAAGTTATCCTCAAAAACTGTTTTTT.

The CDR3 DNA follows: TGTGCCACCAGCGAGCCCGGACAGATAGGAAACACCATATATTTT. Its translation: CATSEPGQIGNTIYF. V gene TRBV15 combines with J gene TRBJ1-3, with D perhaps matching TRBD1 (6 bases). This CDR3 is built from 15 residues. Germline V gives CDR1 LNHNV, CDR2 YYDKDF (reference sequence). Between the trimmed V and J ends, which lost 5 bases and 4 bases, there was a span of 15 bases.

The CDR3 DNA follows: TGCAGCGTAGGACAGGGGACGAACACCGGGGAGCTGTTTTTT. Protein product: CSVGQGTNTGELFF. V usage is TRBV29-1 and J usage is TRBJ2-2, with 9 bases identical to TRBD1. The CDR3 contains 14 residues. Germline-derived CDR1 and CDR2 are SQVTM and ANQGSEA. The J segment lost 0 bases and the V segment lost 6 bases, leaving 2 bases of the junction unmatched.

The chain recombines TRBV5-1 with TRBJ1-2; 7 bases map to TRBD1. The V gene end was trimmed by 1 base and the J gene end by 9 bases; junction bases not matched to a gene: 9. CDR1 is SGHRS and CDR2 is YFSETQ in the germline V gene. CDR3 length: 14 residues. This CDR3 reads CASSLSRQGPSYTF. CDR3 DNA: TGCGCCAGCAGCTTGAGCCGACAGGGCCCGAGCTACACCTTC.

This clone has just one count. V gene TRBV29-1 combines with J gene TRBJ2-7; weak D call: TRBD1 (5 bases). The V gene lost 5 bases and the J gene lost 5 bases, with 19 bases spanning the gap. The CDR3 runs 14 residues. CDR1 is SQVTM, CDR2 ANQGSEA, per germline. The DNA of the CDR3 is TGCAGCGTTACCGTAAACCTGTCAGGGCACGAGCAGTACTTC. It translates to CSVTVNLSGHEQYF.

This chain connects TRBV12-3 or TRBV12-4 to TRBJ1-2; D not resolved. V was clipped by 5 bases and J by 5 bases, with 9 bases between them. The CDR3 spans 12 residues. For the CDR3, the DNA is TGTGCCAGCAGTGGCCACAGATATGGCTACACCTTC. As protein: CASSGHRYGYTF.

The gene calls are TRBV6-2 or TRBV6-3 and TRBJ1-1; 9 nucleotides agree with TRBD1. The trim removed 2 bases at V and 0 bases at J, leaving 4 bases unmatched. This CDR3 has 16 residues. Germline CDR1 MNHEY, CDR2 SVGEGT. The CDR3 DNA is TGTGCCAGCAGTTACCAAGGGACAGGGCTGAACACTGAAGCTTTCTTT. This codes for CASSYQGTGLNTEAFF.

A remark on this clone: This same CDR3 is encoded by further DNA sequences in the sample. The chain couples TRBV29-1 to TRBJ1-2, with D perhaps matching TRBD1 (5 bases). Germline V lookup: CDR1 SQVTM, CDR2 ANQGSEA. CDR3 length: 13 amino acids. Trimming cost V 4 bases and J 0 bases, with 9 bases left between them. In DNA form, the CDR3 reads TGCAGCGTTGCTGACAGCGCTAACTATGGCTACACCTTC. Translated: CSVADSANYGYTF. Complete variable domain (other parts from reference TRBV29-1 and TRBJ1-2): SAVISQKPSRDICQRGTSLTIQCQVDSQVTMMFWYRQQPGQSLTLIATANQGSEATYESGFVIDKFPISRPNLTFSTLTVSNMSPEDSSIYLCSVADSANYGYTFGSGTRLTVV.

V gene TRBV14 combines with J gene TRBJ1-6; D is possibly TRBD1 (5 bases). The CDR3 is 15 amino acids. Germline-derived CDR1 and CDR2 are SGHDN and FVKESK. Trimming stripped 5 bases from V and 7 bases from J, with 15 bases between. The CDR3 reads CASSGRLAGNSPLHF. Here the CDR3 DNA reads TGTGCCAGCAGCGGACGATTAGCAGGGAATTCACCCCTCCACTTT.

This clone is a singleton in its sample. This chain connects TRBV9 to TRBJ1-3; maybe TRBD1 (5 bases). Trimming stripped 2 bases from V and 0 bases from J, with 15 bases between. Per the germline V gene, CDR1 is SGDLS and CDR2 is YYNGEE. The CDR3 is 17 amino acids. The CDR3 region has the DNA TGTGCCAGCAGCGTGTCAGGGACTCCAAGCTCTGGAAACACCATATATTTT. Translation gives CASSVSGTPSSGNTIYF.

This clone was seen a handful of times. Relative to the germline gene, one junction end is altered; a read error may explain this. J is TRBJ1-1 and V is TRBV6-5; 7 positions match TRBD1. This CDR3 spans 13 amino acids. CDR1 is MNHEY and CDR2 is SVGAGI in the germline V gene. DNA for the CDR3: TGTGCCAGCAGTTCACATCCCGGGACAGCCAGGGGATTT. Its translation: CASSSHPGTARGF.

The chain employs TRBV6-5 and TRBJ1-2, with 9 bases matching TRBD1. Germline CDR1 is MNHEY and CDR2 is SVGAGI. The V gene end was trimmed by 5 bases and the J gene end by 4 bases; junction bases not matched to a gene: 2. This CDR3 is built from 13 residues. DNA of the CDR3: TGTGCCAGCAGTCCGACAGGGGGCTATGGCTACACCTTC. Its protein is CASSPTGGYGYTF.

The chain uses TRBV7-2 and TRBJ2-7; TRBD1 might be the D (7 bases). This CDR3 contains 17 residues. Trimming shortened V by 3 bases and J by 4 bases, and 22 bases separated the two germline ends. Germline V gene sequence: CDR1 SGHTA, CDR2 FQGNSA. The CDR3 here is CASSFPPRRGPLYEQYF. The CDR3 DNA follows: TGTGCCAGCAGCTTTCCCCCTCGGAGGGGGCCTTTGTACGAGCAGTACTTC.

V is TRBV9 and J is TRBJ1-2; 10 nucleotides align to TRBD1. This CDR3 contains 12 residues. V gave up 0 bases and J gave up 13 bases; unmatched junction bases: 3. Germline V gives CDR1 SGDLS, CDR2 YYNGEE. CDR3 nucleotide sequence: TGTGCCAGCAGCGTAGGGGACAGGGGAATCACCTTC. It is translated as CASSVGDRGITF. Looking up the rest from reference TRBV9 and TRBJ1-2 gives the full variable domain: DSGVTQTPKHLITATGQRVTLRCSPRSGDLSVYWYQQSLDQGLQFLIQYYNGEERAKGNILERFSAQQFPDLHSELNLSSLELGDSALYFCASSVGDRGITFGSGTRLTVV.

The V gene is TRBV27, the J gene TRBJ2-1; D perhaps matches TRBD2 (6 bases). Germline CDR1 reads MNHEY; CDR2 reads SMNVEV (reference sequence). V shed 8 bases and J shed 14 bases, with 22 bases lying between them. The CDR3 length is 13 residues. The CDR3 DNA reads TGTGCCAGCCGGGTGGCGGGGCACCTGGACGAGTTCTTC. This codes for CASRVAGHLDEFF.

The CDR3 nucleotides read TGTGCCAGCAGCTTAATGGGACAGGGGAATAATGAGCAGTTCTTC. This encodes CASSLMGQGNNEQFF. This chain connects TRBV7-3 to TRBJ2-1, with TRBD1 identical over 10 bases. With V trimmed by 1 base and J by 7 bases, 4 bases remained unmatched. The CDR3 spans 15 residues. The germline V gene encodes CDR1 SGHTA and CDR2 FQGTGA.

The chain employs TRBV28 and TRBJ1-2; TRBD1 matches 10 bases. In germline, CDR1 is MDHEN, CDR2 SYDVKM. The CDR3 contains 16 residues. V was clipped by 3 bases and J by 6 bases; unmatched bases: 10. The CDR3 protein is CASSLDPGQGIHGYTF. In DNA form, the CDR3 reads TGTGCCAGCAGTTTGGACCCGGGACAGGGGATACATGGCTACACCTTC.